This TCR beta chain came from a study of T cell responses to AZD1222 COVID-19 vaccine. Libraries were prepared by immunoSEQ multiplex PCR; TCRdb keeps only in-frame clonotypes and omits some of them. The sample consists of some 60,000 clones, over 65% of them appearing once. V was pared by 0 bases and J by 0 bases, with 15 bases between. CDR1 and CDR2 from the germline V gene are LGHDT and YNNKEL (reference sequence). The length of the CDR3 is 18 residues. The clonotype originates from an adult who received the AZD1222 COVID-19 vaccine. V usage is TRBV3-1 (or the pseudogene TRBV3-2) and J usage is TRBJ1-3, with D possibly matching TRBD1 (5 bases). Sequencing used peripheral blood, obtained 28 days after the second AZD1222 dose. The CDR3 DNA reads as TGTGCCAGCAGCCAAGATCTCCGGGACTCATTCTCTGGAAACACCATATATTTT. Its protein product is CASSQDLRDSFSGNTIYF.